Listed below are T cell receptor beta chains from one sample, sequenced in a study of patients and donors after allogeneic stem cell transplantation. Via MiXCR, TCRdb re-called the RT-PCR reads, giving one row per CDR3 protein. Of fewer than 95,000 distinct CDR3 sequences listed, around 5% were seen once; the top ten hold less than 3%. Sequencing input: blood, either unsorted or a sorted T cell fraction (not recorded which). The receptor set was obtained from a human donor who was either an allogeneic HSCT recipient or a stem cell or donor lymphocyte infusion donor (not recorded which). It is not recorded whose cells these are; they may come from a transplant donor. CDR3s include the opening cysteine and the closing phenylalanine or tryptophan. D genes are given only for firm matches. Some rows mark clone size as missing; the rest say once, few, many or name a class of expanded clone.

v_gene	j_gene	abundance	d_gene	CDR3nt	CDR3aa
TRBV27	TRBJ2-7	many	.	TGTGCCAGCATGGACGGGTACGAGCAGTACTTC	CASMDGYEQYF
TRBV6-2/TRBV6-3	TRBJ2-7	many	.	TGTGCCAGCAGTTACGACCTCGAGCAGTACTTC	CASSYDLEQYF
TRBV20-1	TRBJ2-7	many	.	TGCAGTGCTTCACAGGGAAGATCGAGTGAGCAGTACTTC	CSASQGRSSEQYF
TRBV20-1	TRBJ1-1	many	TRBD1	TGCAGTGCTAGAAGAGGACAGGGGGTGTCCGAAGCTTTCTTT	CSARRGQGVSEAFF
TRBV12-3/TRBV12-4	TRBJ1-3	many	.	TGTGCCAGCAGACCCCTCCACAGGGACCTCCACTCTGGAAACACCATATATTTT	CASRPLHRDLHSGNTIYF
TRBV27	TRBJ1-2	.	.	TGTGCCAGCAGTTCCGGGACGGTAGCTTATGGCTACACCTTC	CASSSGTVAYGYTF
TRBV4-1	TRBJ1-2	many	TRBD1	TGCGCCAGCAGCCCGGGACAGGAGGGCTATGGCTACACCTTC	CASSPGQEGYGYTF
TRBV12-3/TRBV12-4	TRBJ1-2	many	.	TGTGCCAGCAGTTTAGTAGGGCGGAATGGCTACACCTTC	CASSLVGRNGYTF
TRBV3-1	TRBJ2-1	.	.	TGTGCCAGCAGCCCCGGCGCCGGGGAAGGGTTCTTC	CASSPGAGEGFF
TRBV5-1	TRBJ2-3	many	.	TGCGCCAGCAGCTCGGGACTGGATTTCCCTGCTAGCACAGATACGCAGTATTTT	CASSSGLDFPASTDTQYF
TRBV9	TRBJ2-7	.	.	TGTGCCAGCAGCCCTACAGTAAATTCCTACGAGCAGTACTTC	CASSPTVNSYEQYF
TRBV4-2	TRBJ2-1	few	TRBD2	TGTGCTGGCACAGAGGGGAGACTAGCGGCTTACAATGAGCAGTTCTTC	CAGTEGRLAAYNEQFF
TRBV7-2	TRBJ1-6	few	TRBD1	TGTGCCAGCAGCTTGCAGGGGGAATCACCCCTCCACTTT	CASSLQGESPLHF
TRBV18	TRBJ1-5	many	.	TGTGCCAGCTCACCAGGGCAGGGAGGGGATCAGCCCCAGCATTTT	CASSPGQGGDQPQHF
TRBV5-1	TRBJ2-5	many	.	TGCGCCAGCAGCTTCGGGCAGACGGCCGAGACCCAGTACTTC	CASSFGQTAETQYF
TRBV6-1	TRBJ2-3	many	.	TGTGCCAGCAGCCGTAACGGTGGCTCGGGGGCAGATACGCAGTATTTT	CASSRNGGSGADTQYF
TRBV28	TRBJ1-2	many	.	TGTGCCAGCACCCCCACCGGGGGGCATCTATACTATGGCTACACCTTC	CASTPTGGHLYYGYTF
TRBV11-3	TRBJ1-6	many	TRBD1	TGTGCCAGCAGCTCCGACAGGGGTTCACCCCTCCACTTT	CASSSDRGSPLHF
TRBV7-8	TRBJ2-1	many	TRBD1	TGTGCCAGCAGCTCCCGGGACAGGGGGCGATCGGCCTACAATGAGCAGTTCTTC	CASSSRDRGRSAYNEQFF
TRBV2	TRBJ2-5	.	.	TGTGCCAGCAGTAAGTCAAGGGTGGAGACCCAGTACTTC	CASSKSRVETQYF
TRBV7-2	TRBJ2-7	few	TRBD2	TGTGCCAGCAGCTCCCACGGACTAGCGGTCTACGAGCAGTACTTC	CASSSHGLAVYEQYF
TRBV12-3/TRBV12-4	TRBJ1-1	many	.	TGTGCCAGCAGTTATTCCCTCAGCACTGAAGCTTTCTTT	CASSYSLSTEAFF
TRBV20-1	TRBJ1-1	many	.	TGCAGTGCTACCAATGCCGGACGGAGAAACACTGAAGCTTTCTTT	CSATNAGRRNTEAFF
TRBV5-1	TRBJ2-3	many	TRBD1	TGCGCCAGCAGCGGCGGACAGGGCAGCACAGATACGCAGTATTTT	CASSGGQGSTDTQYF
TRBV2	TRBJ2-3	many	.	TGTGCCAGCAGTGGAGGGGGGTTTGGCACAGATACGCAGTATTTT	CASSGGGFGTDTQYF
TRBV11-3	TRBJ1-6	many	.	TGTGCCAGCAGCCGAGGACTGGATTCACCCCTCCACTTT	CASSRGLDSPLHF
TRBV5-1	TRBJ1-1	many	.	TGCGCCAGCAGCTTGTTTTCGGGGAACACTGAAGCTTTCTTT	CASSLFSGNTEAFF
TRBV5-1	TRBJ1-5	many	.	TGCGCCAGCAGCTTGTATGTCAGGAGACCTAGCAATCAGCCCCAGCATTTT	CASSLYVRRPSNQPQHF
TRBV12-3/TRBV12-4	TRBJ2-5	many	.	TGTGCCAGCAGTTTGGGGGGAGCCGCTCAGGAGACCCAGTACTTC	CASSLGGAAQETQYF
TRBV6-1	TRBJ1-2	few	.	TGTGCCAGCATGGTCTCAGGGGATGGCTACACCTTC	CASMVSGDGYTF
TRBV18	TRBJ1-1	few	TRBD1	TGTGCCAGCTCACTTCGGACAGGGGGCCAAGGGAACACTGAAGCTTTCTTT	CASSLRTGGQGNTEAFF
TRBV20-1	TRBJ1-4	many	.	TGCAGTGCTAGAGATGGCAGGAGATCTGATGAAAAACTGTTTTTT	CSARDGRRSDEKLFF
TRBV28	TRBJ2-3	many	TRBD2	TGTGCCAGCAGTCATACTAGCGGCACAGATACGCAGTATTTT	CASSHTSGTDTQYF
TRBV5-1	TRBJ2-2	many	.	TGCGCCAGCAGACCACTAGCGAACACCGGGGAGCTGTTTTTT	CASRPLANTGELFF
TRBV7-8	TRBJ2-3	.	.	TGTGCCAGCAGAAGGGGCCCCACAGATACGCAGTATTTT	CASRRGPTDTQYF
TRBV5-1	TRBJ2-3	.	.	TGCGCCAGCAGCTTCTCACAGGGTAGTAGAACAGATACGCAGTATTTT	CASSFSQGSRTDTQYF
TRBV15	TRBJ1-5	.	.	TGTGCCACCAGGGGGAGTGACAATCAGCCCCAGCATTTT	CATRGSDNQPQHF
TRBV20-1	TRBJ1-2	once	.	TGCAGTGCTAGAGATGTTCGGGTAGGCCGGGCGGATGGCTACACCTTC	CSARDVRVGRADGYTF
TRBV7-9	TRBJ1-1	many	.	TGTGCCAGCAGCTCAAGACCGAACACTGAAGCTTTCTTT	CASSSRPNTEAFF
TRBV12-3/TRBV12-4	TRBJ2-1	many	TRBD2	TGTGCCAGCAGTGTGGGACTAGCGGGAATGGGGCAGTTCTTC	CASSVGLAGMGQFF
TRBV12-3/TRBV12-4	TRBJ2-1	many	TRBD2	TGTGCCAGCAGCCCTCGGGGTAGCGGGGTGTTCCATGAGCAGTTCTTC	CASSPRGSGVFHEQFF
TRBV3-1	TRBJ1-6	few	TRBD1	TGTGCCAGCAGCCAGGGACAGGGCGTGAATTCACCCCTCCACTTT	CASSQGQGVNSPLHF